These T cell receptor beta chains were read from a single sample in a study of blood T cell repertoires in COVID-19. Measured with immunoSEQ multiplex PCR; TCRdb has only the in-frame clones, and not every one. The profile shows hundreds of thousands of clones, nearly 90% of them singletons. The sequenced sample was peripheral blood. These receptors all stem from a woman aged 40-49 years with COVID-19, enrolled during active disease. The CDR3 runs from the conserved cysteine through the conserved F or W. The D gene is left open where the match is weak. Only some rows state a clone size, as once, few, many or a class for expanded clones.

j_gene	abundance	v_gene	d_gene	CDR3aa	CDR3nt
TRBJ1-5	-	TRBV7-2	-	CASSLDTPKAGTQHF	TGTGCCAGCAGCTTAGATACCCCTAAGGCAGGGACCCAGCATTTT
TRBJ2-7	-	TRBV28	-	CASSLQRQAATYEQYF	TGTGCCAGCAGTTTACAGCGACAGGCTGCAACCTACGAGCAGTACTTC
TRBJ1-5	-	TRBV28	-	CASSLVWQGNSNQPQHF	TGTGCCAGCAGTTTAGTGTGGCAGGGGAATAGCAATCAGCCCCAGCATTTT
TRBJ2-7	-	TRBV5-6	-	CASSAAGMGAYEQYF	TGTGCCAGCAGCGCCGCCGGGATGGGAGCCTACGAGCAGTACTTC
TRBJ1-1	-	TRBV19	TRBD1	CASAGTGGTTEAFF	TGTGCCAGTGCCGGGACAGGGGGGACCACTGAAGCTTTCTTT
TRBJ2-7	-	TRBV2	TRBD1	CASRPPGQGTYEQYF	TGTGCCAGCAGACCCCCGGGACAGGGAACCTACGAGCAGTACTTC
TRBJ1-5	-	TRBV7-8	-	CASSLGQQNNQPQHF	TGTGCCAGCAGCTTAGGTCAACAGAACAATCAGCCCCAGCATTTT
TRBJ1-1	once	TRBV24-1	TRBD1	CATSDPMTGPGEAFF	TGTGCCACCAGTGACCCAATGACAGGGCCCGGTGAAGCTTTCTTT
TRBJ2-7	-	TRBV7-8	TRBD1	CASNLQPRGRYEQYF	TGTGCCAGCAATCTGCAGCCCAGGGGGCGGTACGAGCAGTACTTC
TRBJ2-1	-	TRBV27	-	CASSSQGGTGNEQFF	TGTGCCAGCAGTTCTCAGGGGGGCACGGGCAATGAGCAGTTCTTC
TRBJ1-2	-	TRBV7-2	-	CASSYWRGGYTF	TGTGCCAGCAGCTATTGGCGGGGTGGCTACACCTTC
TRBJ1-5	-	TRBV19	TRBD1	CASRDSRNQPQHF	TGTGCCAGCCGGGACAGCCGCAATCAGCCCCAGCATTTT
TRBJ2-7	-	TRBV6-5	TRBD1	CASSRDRGGMYEQYF	TGTGCCAGCAGTCGCGACAGGGGTGGTATGTACGAGCAGTACTTC
TRBJ2-7	-	TRBV7-2	-	CASSLGVGTTGAPYEQYF	TGTGCCAGCAGCTTAGGGGTAGGGACAACAGGAGCACCCTACGAGCAGTACTTC
TRBJ1-5	-	TRBV6-4	TRBD1	CASSAHRGPGQPQHF	TGTGCCAGCAGTGCACACAGGGGGCCGGGTCAGCCCCAGCATTTT
TRBJ1-5	once	TRBV7-9	-	CASSLDTGNQPQHF	TGTGCCAGCAGCCTGGACACGGGCAATCAGCCCCAGCATTTT
TRBJ2-2	-	TRBV9	TRBD2	CASSVVARETGELFF	TGTGCCAGCAGCGTAGTAGCGCGGGAGACCGGGGAGCTGTTTTTT
TRBJ1-1	few	TRBV19	-	CASSGGSGRRNTEAFF	TGTGCCAGTAGCGGGGGTTCAGGGAGGAGGAACACTGAAGCTTTCTTT
TRBJ1-4	-	TRBV28	TRBD1	CASSSTGAGEKLFF	TGTGCCAGCAGTTCGACAGGGGCTGGGGAAAAACTGTTTTTT
TRBJ2-1	-	TRBV13	-	CASSLGGGNEQFF	TGTGCCAGCAGCTTAGGCGGGGGCAATGAGCAGTTCTTC
TRBJ2-7	-	TRBV2	-	CASSADSFRAYEQYF	TGTGCCAGCAGCGCGGACAGTTTCAGAGCCTACGAGCAGTACTTC
TRBJ2-1	-	TRBV15	TRBD2	CATSRDTSGSYNEQFF	TGTGCCACCAGCAGAGACACTAGCGGGAGCTACAATGAGCAGTTCTTC
TRBJ2-5	-	TRBV18	-	CASSPPGEETQYF	TGTGCCAGCTCACCACCGGGAGAAGAGACCCAGTACTTC
TRBJ2-3	-	TRBV6-5	-	CASSPQPRYLNTQYF	TGTGCCAGCAGTCCCCAGCCGCGGTATTTAAATACGCAGTATTTT
TRBJ2-3	-	TRBV7-3	TRBD2	CASSPKAGGSTDTQYF	TGTGCCAGCAGCCCGAAAGCGGGGGGTAGCACAGATACGCAGTATTTT
TRBJ1-1	-	TRBV30	-	CAWMAGLNTEAFF	TGTGCCTGGATGGCGGGATTGAACACTGAAGCTTTCTTT
TRBJ1-5	-	TRBV19	-	CASSSFDQPQHF	TGTGCCAGTAGTTCTTTCGATCAGCCCCAGCATTTT
TRBJ2-5	-	TRBV24-1	TRBD2	CATSDPTSGGETQYF	TGTGCCACCAGTGACCCGACTAGCGGGGGGGAGACCCAGTACTTC
TRBJ2-7	few	TRBV10-3	-	CAISSRTASYEQYF	TGTGCCATTAGCTCCCGGACAGCCTCCTACGAGCAGTACTTC
TRBJ2-1	once	TRBV7-3	TRBD2	CASSRDHSGGRGNEQFF	TGTGCCAGCAGCCGAGACCATAGCGGGGGCAGGGGCAATGAGCAGTTCTTC
TRBJ2-5	-	TRBV2	-	CASGTLVQETQYF	TGTGCCAGCGGGACATTGGTACAAGAGACCCAGTACTTC
TRBJ1-3	few	TRBV19	TRBD1	CASRERGQSASGNTIYF	TGTGCCAGCCGGGAGAGGGGGCAGTCCGCATCTGGAAACACCATATATTTT
TRBJ2-6	-	TRBV7-3	-	CASSPIAGLGANVLTF	TGTGCCAGCAGCCCCATAGCCGGCCTTGGGGCCAACGTCCTGACTTTC
TRBJ2-7	-	TRBV20-1	TRBD1	CSASRDRQGQYF	TGCAGTGCCAGTCGGGACAGGCAAGGGCAGTACTTC
TRBJ1-1	-	TRBV2	-	CASRKRGLGNTEAFF	TGTGCCAGCAGGAAACGCGGGTTAGGGAACACTGAAGCTTTCTTT
TRBJ2-7	-	TRBV19	TRBD1	CASSTHRGPEQYF	TGTGCCAGTAGTACGCACAGGGGACCCGAGCAGTACTTC
TRBJ1-2	-	TRBV5-8	TRBD1	CASSSPGQGWRGYTF	TGTGCCAGCAGCTCGCCGGGACAGGGCTGGCGTGGCTACACCTTC
TRBJ2-2	-	TRBV11-2	-	CASSLGWGDTGELFF	TGTGCCAGCAGCTTAGGATGGGGGGACACCGGGGAGCTGTTTTTT
TRBJ2-5	-	TRBV3-1/TRBV3-2	-	CASSQVEKTQYF	TGTGCCAGCAGCCAAGTGGAGAAGACCCAGTACTTC
TRBJ1-1	-	TRBV18	-	CASSPQVFGNTEAFF	TGTGCCAGCTCACCCCAGGTCTTCGGGAACACTGAAGCTTTCTTT
TRBJ2-7	-	TRBV15	-	CATSRDVTYEQYF	TGTGCCACCAGCAGAGATGTAACCTACGAGCAGTACTTC
TRBJ2-1	-	TRBV13	-	CASSLKLAGEQFF	TGTGCCAGCAGCTTAAAACTAGCTGGGGAGCAGTTCTTC
TRBJ2-3	-	TRBV24-1	TRBD2	CATSSPSGSGGTQYF	TGTGCCACCAGTTCGCCTAGCGGGAGTGGTGGTACGCAGTATTTT
TRBJ2-7	-	TRBV5-4	TRBD2	CASRRGGRGQTYEQYF	TGTGCCAGCAGGCGGGGGGGCAGGGGACAGACCTACGAGCAGTACTTC